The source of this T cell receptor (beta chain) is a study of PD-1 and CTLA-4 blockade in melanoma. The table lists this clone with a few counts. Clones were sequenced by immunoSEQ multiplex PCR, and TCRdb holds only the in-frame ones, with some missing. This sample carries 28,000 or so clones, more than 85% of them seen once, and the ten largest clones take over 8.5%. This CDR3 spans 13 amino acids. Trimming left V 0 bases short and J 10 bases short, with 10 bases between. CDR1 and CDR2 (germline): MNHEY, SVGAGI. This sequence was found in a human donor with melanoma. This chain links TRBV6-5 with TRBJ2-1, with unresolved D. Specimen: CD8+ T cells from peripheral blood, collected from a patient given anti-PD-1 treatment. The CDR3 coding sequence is TGTGCCAGCAGTTACTCCCCCGTGGGCGAGCAGTTCTTC. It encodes CASSYSPVGEQFF.